The rows below give T cell receptor beta chains drawn from one sample of a study of cytomegalovirus exposure and HLA in healthy donors. Some clones are missing from TCRdb's copy, which holds only in-frame ones; the method was immunoSEQ multiplex PCR. This sample has roughly 150,000 clones; roughly three quarters occur once, and the top ten carry about 3.4%. Material for sequencing was PBMCs. The receptors derive from a male donor in good health and CMV-seronegative. Each CDR3 is given with its conserved first and last residue. The D gene is left open where the match is weak. Clone size is not always given. Where it is, it says once, few, many or a class for expanded clones.

CDR3: CASSLVAGLYEQYF
DNA: TGTGCCAGCAGTTTGGTAGCGGGACTATACGAGCAGTACTTC
D: TRBD2
V: TRBV28
size: NA
J: TRBJ2-7

CDR3: CASSSAWPSNEQFF
DNA: TGTGCCAGCAGCTCCGCATGGCCATCCAATGAGCAGTTCTTC
D: NA
V: TRBV7-2
size: NA
J: TRBJ2-1

CDR3: CASSLGQGELDTQYF
DNA: TGTGCCAGCAGCTTAGGGCAGGGGGAATTAGATACGCAGTATTTT
D: TRBD1
V: TRBV7-7
size: NA
J: TRBJ2-3

CDR3: CASRLTGSHAAEQFF
DNA: TGTGCCAGTCGACTAACCGGGTCCCACGCGGCTGAGCAGTTCTTC
D: NA
V: TRBV28
size: NA
J: TRBJ2-1

CDR3: CASRRGLAGDEQYF
DNA: TGTGCCAGCAGACGGGGACTAGCGGGGGACGAGCAGTACTTC
D: TRBD2
V: TRBV28
size: NA
J: TRBJ2-7

CDR3: CASSIRGYQPQHF
DNA: TGTGCCAGTAGTATCAGGGGTTATCAGCCCCAGCATTTT
D: NA
V: TRBV19
size: NA
J: TRBJ1-5

CDR3: CASSPMGGTLVETQYF
DNA: TGTGCCAGCAGCCCAATGGGGGGGACCCTCGTAGAAACGCAGTATTTT
D: TRBD2
V: TRBV5-6
size: few
J: TRBJ2-3

CDR3: CASSLLTGGNTGELFF
DNA: TGTGCCAGCAGCTTATTGACGGGGGGGAACACCGGGGAGCTGTTTTTT
D: TRBD2
V: TRBV7-9
size: NA
J: TRBJ2-2

CDR3: CASSATGIYNSPLHF
DNA: TGTGCCAGCAGCGCAACAGGGATCTATAATTCACCCCTCCACTTT
D: NA
V: TRBV5-8
size: few
J: TRBJ1-6

CDR3: CASRTTGDSSYEQYF
DNA: TGCGCCAGCAGAACGACAGGGGATAGCTCCTACGAGCAGTACTTC
D: TRBD1
V: TRBV5-1
size: NA
J: TRBJ2-7

CDR3: CASSGQVRNSPLHF
DNA: TGTGCCAGCAGTGGACAGGTTCGGAATTCACCCCTCCACTTT
D: NA
V: TRBV2
size: NA
J: TRBJ1-6